The 2 T cell receptor beta chains given below trace back to one sample, sequenced in a study of blood T cell repertoires in COVID-19. The assay was immunoSEQ multiplex PCR, and TCRdb's table has in-frame clones only and misses some. The sample holds approximately 52,000 clones, 80% to 90% seen once. The sample taken for sequencing was peripheral blood. The receptors stem from a woman of 80 years or more with acute or convalescent COVID-19.

The rearrangement joins TRBV7-9 to TRBJ1-2, with 10 bases lining up with TRBD1. After removal of 0 bases from V and 2 bases from J, the junction contained 12 bases not matched to a gene. The CDR3 runs 19 residues. Germline V gives CDR1 SEHNR, CDR2 FQNEAQ (reference sequence). The CDR3 protein is CASSLATGTGDAGNYGYTF. CDR3 nucleotides: TGTGCCAGCAGCTTAGCTACCGGGACAGGGGATGCTGGGAACTATGGCTACACCTTC.

The gene calls are TRBV7-9 and TRBJ2-1; D perhaps matches TRBD2 (6 bases). Looked up from germline, CDR1 is SEHNR and CDR2 is FQNEAQ (reference sequence). V was cut by 4 bases and J by 2 bases, with 15 bases left in between. This CDR3 comprises 16 residues. CDR3 bases: TGTGCCAGCAGCTCAAGGAGGGGTCCGACCTACAATGAGCAGTTCTTC. It translates to CASSSRRGPTYNEQFF.